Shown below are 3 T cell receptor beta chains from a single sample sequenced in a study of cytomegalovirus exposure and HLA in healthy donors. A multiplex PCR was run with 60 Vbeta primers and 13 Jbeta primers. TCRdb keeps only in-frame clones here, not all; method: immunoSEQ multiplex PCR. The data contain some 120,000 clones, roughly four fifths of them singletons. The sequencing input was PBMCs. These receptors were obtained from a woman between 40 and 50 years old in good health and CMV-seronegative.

The CDR3 loop is CASSEGQYGNTIYF. The CDR3 bases are TGTGCCAGCAGTGAAGGACAGTATGGAAACACCATATATTTT. The chain has TRBV6-1 and TRBJ1-3; tentatively, D is TRBD1 (5 bases). The V gene lost 1 base and the J gene lost 3 bases, with 7 bases spanning the gap. From germline, CDR1 is MNHNS and CDR2 SASEGT. The CDR3 has 14 amino acids.

CDR3 coding DNA: TGTGCCAGCAGTTACACCCAGGGGGCCCACGAGCAGTACTTC. Translating it yields CASSYTQGAHEQYF. The chain uses TRBV6-6 and TRBJ2-7; the match to TRBD1 covers 8 bases. V was clipped by 2 bases and J by 5 bases; unmatched bases: 5. The CDR3 covers 14 residues. Germline CDR1 MNHNY, CDR2 SVGAGI (reference sequence).

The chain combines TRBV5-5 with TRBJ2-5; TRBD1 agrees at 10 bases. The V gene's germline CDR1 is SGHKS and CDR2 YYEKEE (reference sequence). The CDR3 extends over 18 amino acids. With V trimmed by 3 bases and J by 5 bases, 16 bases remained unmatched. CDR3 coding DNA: TGTGCCAGCAGCTACCGCGCGGCTGGGACAGGGGAGCGTGAGACCCAGTACTTC. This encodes CASSYRAAGTGERETQYF.